This is a list of T cell receptor beta chains from one sample in a study of identical twins. In TCRdb, the 5' RACE reads were re-called with MiXCR into one record per CDR3 protein. The data contain roughly 1.6 million distinct CDR3 sequences, about 30% of them singletons. Material: cord blood. These receptors were collected from a newborn girl in good health. Each CDR3 is given with its conserved first and last residue. D genes are given only for firm matches. Rows may omit the clone size; those that give it use once, few, many or a size class.

abundance | j_gene | len | d_gene | v_gene | CDR3nt | CDR3aa
many | TRBJ2-3 | 14 | TRBD1 | TRBV20-1 | TGCAGTGCTGGTGACAGGGGGCGCACAGATACGCAGTATTTT | CSAGDRGRTDTQYF
. | TRBJ2-1 | 13 | . | TRBV10-3 | TGTGCCATCAAGCCGGGGGTGTACAATGAGCAGTTCTTC | CAIKPGVYNEQFF
once | TRBJ1-2 | 15 | . | TRBV19 | TGTGCCAGTGCGAGCCACCGGGACACTAACTATGGCTACACCTTC | CASASHRDTNYGYTF
. | TRBJ2-2 | 13 | . | TRBV6-2/TRBV6-3 | TGTGCCAGCAGTTATTCATCTGCCGGGGAGCTGTTTTTT | CASSYSSAGELFF
. | TRBJ1-2 | 11 | TRBD1 | TRBV29-1 | TGCAGCGTTGCCGGGACAGGGGGCTACACCTTC | CSVAGTGGYTF
. | TRBJ2-7 | 14 | TRBD2 | TRBV5-1 | TGCGCCAGCAGCTTTAGCGGGGTTTGGTACGAGCAGTACTTC | CASSFSGVWYEQYF
few | TRBJ1-2 | 15 | TRBD1 | TRBV5-1 | TGCGCCAGCAGCCCCGGGACAGGGAGTTTCTATGGCTACACCTTC | CASSPGTGSFYGYTF
few | TRBJ2-1 | 16 | TRBD2 | TRBV3-1 | TGTGCCAGCAGCCATACCGGGACTAGCGTCTACAATGAGCAGTTCTTC | CASSHTGTSVYNEQFF
few | TRBJ2-1 | 14 | . | TRBV12-3/TRBV12-4 | TGTGCCAGCACCCTCGGGCGGCTCAACAATGAGCAGTTCTTC | CASTLGRLNNEQFF
few | TRBJ1-2 | 17 | TRBD1 | TRBV4-1 | TGCGCCAGCAGCCAAGTTGCGACAGGGGCATCTAACTATGGCTACACCTTC | CASSQVATGASNYGYTF
. | TRBJ1-2 | 13 | TRBD1 | TRBV5-1 | TGCGCCAGCAGCTCGGAGACAGGGCATGGCTACACCTTC | CASSSETGHGYTF
once | TRBJ2-7 | 15 | TRBD2 | TRBV9 | TGTGCCAGCAGCGTAGCTAGCGGGAGTCATTACGAGCAGTACTTC | CASSVASGSHYEQYF
. | TRBJ2-7 | 15 | . | TRBV3-1 | TGTGCCAGCAGCCAAGATATTGGAGGGCCCTACGAGCAGTACTTC | CASSQDIGGPYEQYF
. | TRBJ1-2 | 13 | . | TRBV6-6 | TGTGCCAGCAGTAAAGGGGATAAGTATGGCTACACCTTC | CASSKGDKYGYTF
. | TRBJ2-1 | 15 | TRBD2 | TRBV9 | TGTGCCAGCAGCGAAGCGGGAGTGTTATACAATGAGCAGTTCTTC | CASSEAGVLYNEQFF
. | TRBJ2-1 | 15 | . | TRBV28 | TGTGCCAGCAGCACCACAGGGGGGGAGAACAATGAGCAGTTCTTC | CASSTTGGENNEQFF
few | TRBJ1-4 | 14 | . | TRBV5-1 | TGCGCCAGCCGGTGGGGCAGGTTTAATGAAAAACTGTTTTTT | CASRWGRFNEKLFF
. | TRBJ2-5 | 13 | . | TRBV27 | TGTGCCAGCAGAAGACTAGACCAAGAGACCCAGTACTTC | CASRRLDQETQYF
few | TRBJ2-4 | 17 | . | TRBV7-9 | TGTGCCAGCAGCCCGAGGGAGCTACCCCTAGCCAAAAACATTCAGTACTTC | CASSPRELPLAKNIQYF
. | TRBJ2-7 | 16 | TRBD2 | TRBV4-2 | TGTGCCAGCAGCCAAGGAAGGACTAGCGGGATGGACGAGCAGTACTTC | CASSQGRTSGMDEQYF
few | TRBJ2-3 | 17 | TRBD2 | TRBV4-2 | TGTGCCAGCAGCCAAGTAGTAGCGGGGGTCCCTTCGTTGCGGCAGTATTTT | CASSQVVAGVPSLRQYF
. | TRBJ2-3 | 13 | . | TRBV20-1 | TGCAGTGCTACCGGGACTCTCAGCTATACGCAGTATTTT | CSATGTLSYTQYF
few | TRBJ2-5 | 14 | TRBD1 | TRBV2 | TGTGCCAGCAGTGTAAGTGGGACAGGAGAGACCCAGTACTTC | CASSVSGTGETQYF
. | TRBJ2-7 | 13 | . | TRBV5-6 | TGTGCCAGCAGCTTATTTATGGAAGGCGAGCAGTACTTC | CASSLFMEGEQYF
. | TRBJ2-1 | 14 | TRBD2 | TRBV20-1 | TGCAGTGCTGGGCGGGGGAGCTCCTACAATGAGCAGTTCTTC | CSAGRGSSYNEQFF
. | TRBJ2-2 | 16 | TRBD2 | TRBV14 | TGTGCCAGCAGCCCTAGCGGGAGTTTGGACACCGGGGAGCTGTTTTTT | CASSPSGSLDTGELFF
. | TRBJ1-4 | 14 | . | TRBV10-3 | TGTGCCTCCAATTACGGTGCAACTAATGAAAAACTGTTTTTT | CASNYGATNEKLFF
. | TRBJ2-7 | 14 | . | TRBV20-1 | TGCAGCTCTTCCCGGGACCCAGGCTCGGGCGAGCAGTACTTC | CSSSRDPGSGEQYF
few | TRBJ1-1 | 12 | . | TRBV5-1 | TGCGCCAGCGGAGGGGAGGACACTGAAGCTTTCTTT | CASGGEDTEAFF
. | TRBJ2-5 | 15 | TRBD1 | TRBV24-1 | TGTGCCACCAGTGACCCGGACAGGGGTAAAGAGACCCAGTACTTC | CATSDPDRGKETQYF
. | TRBJ2-1 | 11 | . | TRBV20-1 | TGCAGTGCTAAGGGTGTCAATGAGCAGTTCTTC | CSAKGVNEQFF
. | TRBJ2-1 | 15 | TRBD2 | TRBV6-6 | TGTGCCAGCAGAAAACTAGCGGGGGGCCAAGAGACCCAGTTCTTC | CASRKLAGGQETQFF
. | TRBJ2-3 | 14 | . | TRBV12-3/TRBV12-4 | TGTGCCAGCATCCTGGGGACATCGCCAGATACGCAGTATTTT | CASILGTSPDTQYF
. | TRBJ2-1 | 15 | . | TRBV2 | TGTGCCAGCGTTCCTCTGGACCTCACCTACAATGAGCAGTTCTTC | CASVPLDLTYNEQFF
. | TRBJ2-2 | 19 | TRBD2 | TRBV4-1 | TGCGCCAGCAGCCTAGCCGGGACTAGCGGGGTTGGCGACACCGGGGAGCTGTTTTTT | CASSLAGTSGVGDTGELFF
many | TRBJ2-1 | 15 | . | TRBV14 | TGTGCCAGCAGCCATCCCACGTGGTATTACAATGAGCAGTTCTTC | CASSHPTWYYNEQFF
few | TRBJ1-5 | 14 | . | TRBV7-2 | TGTGCCAGCAGCTTGGTCAGGGGCTATCAGCCCCAGCATTTT | CASSLVRGYQPQHF
. | TRBJ2-1 | 11 | . | TRBV29-1 | TGCAGCGCCTGGGGGGAAGAGACCCAGTTCTTC | CSAWGEETQFF
few | TRBJ2-3 | 9 | . | TRBV20-1 | TGCAGTGAGACGAGACCGCAGTATTTT | CSETRPQYF
few | TRBJ2-3 | 17 | TRBD2 | TRBV20-1 | TGCAGTGCTAAAGGAGTGGGACTAGCGGCCTACACAGATACGCAGTATTTT | CSAKGVGLAAYTDTQYF
. | TRBJ2-7 | 13 | . | TRBV20-1 | TGCAGTGCTAGCGCCGGGAAGAGCTACGAGCAGTACTTC | CSASAGKSYEQYF
few | TRBJ1-1 | 16 | . | TRBV3-1 | TGTGCCAGCAGCCCCGACCTAGGGGCTGGGACCACTGAAGCTTTCTTT | CASSPDLGAGTTEAFF
few | TRBJ1-2 | 14 | TRBD1 | TRBV20-1 | TGCAGTGCTAGAGAAGCGGGGACAGGGGAAGGCTACACCTTC | CSAREAGTGEGYTF
. | TRBJ2-3 | 15 | TRBD2 | TRBV7-2 | TGTGCCAGCAGCTTGACTAGCGGAACGGTAGATACGCAGTATTTT | CASSLTSGTVDTQYF
few | TRBJ2-7 | 15 | . | TRBV20-1 | TGCAGTGCTAGAGTGAGACAGTTCTTCTCCTACGAGCAGTACTTC | CSARVRQFFSYEQYF
few | TRBJ2-1 | 14 | TRBD2 | TRBV20-1 | TGCAGTGGTTGTCTAGCGGGGCTCAGGAATGAGCAGTTCTTC | CSGCLAGLRNEQFF
. | TRBJ2-7 | 15 | TRBD2 | TRBV29-1 | TGCAGCGGCGCGGGGGGCCAGAGCTCCTACAATGAGCAGTACTTC | CSGAGGQSSYNEQYF
. | TRBJ1-4 | 16 | TRBD1 | TRBV7-9 | TGTGCCAGCAGCTCCGATCGGACAGGGTTAAATGAAAAACTGTTTTTT | CASSSDRTGLNEKLFF
few | TRBJ2-7 | 15 | TRBD2 | TRBV11-2 | TGTGCCAGCAAGAGGGGACTAGACCTCCTGGACGAGCAGTACTTC | CASKRGLDLLDEQYF
few | TRBJ2-1 | 13 | . | TRBV2 | TGTGCCAGCAGTGATCCAGGGGGGAGTGAGCAGTTCTTC | CASSDPGGSEQFF
few | TRBJ2-3 | 17 | TRBD2 | TRBV4-1 | TGCGCCAGCAGCCAAGTTGGACTAGCGGGGGTCACAGATACGCAGTATTTT | CASSQVGLAGVTDTQYF
few | TRBJ1-4 | 17 | TRBD1 | TRBV24-1 | TGTGCCACCAGTGACCATCCCTCACAGGGGGCGAATGAAAAACTGTTTTTT | CATSDHPSQGANEKLFF
. | TRBJ1-2 | 15 | . | TRBV30 | TGTGCCTGGAGTGTGGGGGCCTTGGGCGGCTATGGCTACACCTTC | CAWSVGALGGYGYTF
once | TRBJ2-7 | 13 | TRBD2 | TRBV20-1 | TGCAGTGCTAAAGCGGGACTGTACAATGAGCAGTACTTC | CSAKAGLYNEQYF
few | TRBJ2-5 | 17 | . | TRBV2 | TGTGCCAGCAGTGAAGCGCGGGTAGGAAGGTTCCAAGAGACCCAGTACTTC | CASSEARVGRFQETQYF
few | TRBJ2-3 | 13 | . | TRBV20-1 | TGCAGTGCTCCCTGGACGGGCACAGATACGCAGTATTTT | CSAPWTGTDTQYF
few | TRBJ2-1 | 16 | . | TRBV25-1 | TGTGCCAGCAGTGATCCGGGGCTTTCTCTTTACAATGAGCAGTTCTTC | CASSDPGLSLYNEQFF
. | TRBJ2-5 | 15 | . | TRBV11-3 | TGTGCCAGCAGCTTTGGACAAACCACCTACAATGAGCAGTACTTC | CASSFGQTTYNEQYF
. | TRBJ2-3 | 15 | TRBD2 | TRBV6-6 | TGTGCCACCCGTGGGGGACTAGCATCCACAGATACGCAGTATTTT | CATRGGLASTDTQYF